The following is a TCR beta chain sequence with its context. The method was immunoSEQ multiplex PCR; TCRdb's version includes in-frame clones alone and lacks a portion of them. Among around 51,000 clones listed, 81% were seen once. Every patient had mismatch repair deficiency by PCR or immunohistochemistry. The sample belongs to a study of PD-1 blockade in mismatch repair-deficient tumors. Trimming took off 0 bases at V and 3 bases at J, with 9 bases between the two ends. CDR3 length equals 15 residues. CDR1 and CDR2 from the germline V gene are SGHRS and YFSETQ. The material was peripheral blood, obtained about 4.5 months after starting pembrolizumab. This clonotype was obtained from an adult with mismatch repair-deficient cancer. The genes are TRBV5-1 and TRBJ1-4, with a possible D match to TRBD1 (6 bases). CDR3 bases: TGCGCCAGCAGCTTGGCGGGGGCGTCTAATGAAAAACTGTTTTTT. Translation: CASSLAGASNEKLFF.